The 21 T cell receptor beta chains below come from one sample, sequenced in a study of CD8+ T cells in alopecia areata. Extracted RNA was reverse transcribed into cDNA, the sequencing template. Clones were sequenced by immunoSEQ multiplex PCR, and TCRdb holds only the in-frame ones, with some missing. The sample includes about 150,000 clones, around two thirds seen only once; the top ten take 30% to 45%. The sequencing sample was made of CD8+ T cells sorted from blood. The receptor set was obtained from a human donor in good health.

By sample share, this clone is medium-sized. The same CDR3 is also encoded by other DNA sequences in this sample. The gene calls are TRBV7-8 and TRBJ2-2; tentative D call: TRBD1 (6 bases). Germline lookup yields CDR1 SGHVS and CDR2 FQNEAQ. The V and J ends lost 1 base and 2 bases respectively, with 14 bases between them. The CDR3 length is 17 residues. The CDR3 loop reads CASSLEGYRVNTGELFF. The CDR3 DNA follows: TGTGCCAGCAGCTTAGAGGGTTACAGGGTTAACACCGGGGAGCTGTTTTTT.

The chain links TRBV9 to TRBJ2-7, with D perhaps matching TRBD2 (5 bases). Trimming left V 0 bases short and J 2 bases short, with 9 bases between. The CDR3 is 14 residues long. Germline V lookup: CDR1 SGDLS, CDR2 YYNGEE. The CDR3 loop reads CASSVGGFAYEQYF. DNA for the CDR3: TGTGCCAGCAGCGTAGGCGGGTTCGCCTACGAGCAGTACTTC.

This clone occurred a few times. This chain joins TRBV9 and TRBJ2-7; D may be TRBD2 (6 bases). This CDR3 is built from 15 residues. Trimming removed 2 bases at V and 5 bases at J, with 17 bases between. The germline CDR1 and CDR2 sequences are SGDLS and YYNGEE. CDR3 in DNA: TGTGCCAGCAGCGTGGGAACCGGGAGTTTCAACGAGCAGTACTTC. Translated: CASSVGTGSFNEQYF.

V is TRBV25-1 and J is TRBJ1-1; D gene uncertain. Trimming pared 3 bases from V and 2 bases from J, leaving 1 base between. Germline CDR1 reads MGHDK; CDR2 reads SYGVNS. This CDR3 contains 11 residues. The CDR3 protein is CASSDNTEAFF. The DNA of the CDR3 is TGTGCCAGCAGTGACAACACTGAAGCTTTCTTT.

The chain uses TRBV27 and TRBJ2-3; TRBD2 is a possible D gene (5 bases). Germline V gene data show CDR1 as MNHEY and CDR2 as SMNVEV (reference sequence). V shed 2 bases and J shed 5 bases, with 11 bases lying between them. This CDR3 is 14 amino acids long. The CDR3 DNA reads TGTGCCAGCAGTTTAGGGAGAATGAGAGATACGCAGTATTTT. It encodes CASSLGRMRDTQYF.

The genes are TRBV29-1 and TRBJ2-1; 15 nucleotides agree with TRBD2. Germline trimming cut 5 bases from V and 5 bases from J; bases unmatched to any gene: 7. Germline CDR1 reads SQVTM; CDR2 reads ANQGSEA. CDR3 length: 16 residues. The CDR3 loop is CSVWTSGRAPNNEQFF. CDR3 nucleotide sequence: TGCAGCGTTTGGACTAGCGGGAGGGCCCCCAACAATGAGCAGTTCTTC.

The chain joins TRBV5-1 to TRBJ1-3; D perhaps matches TRBD1 (6 bases). CDR1 SGHRS and CDR2 YFSETQ come from the germline V gene. Trimming removed 4 bases from V and 0 bases from J, with 17 bases in between. The CDR3 extends over 17 amino acids. The CDR3 nucleotides read TGCGCCAGCAGCACCGGACAGTTTAAGTACTCTGGAAACACCATATATTTT. Translation gives CASSTGQFKYSGNTIYF.

The V call is TRBV18, the J call TRBJ2-5, with D possibly TRBD2 on 6 matching bases. This CDR3 spans 15 amino acids. Germline V gene lookup returns CDR1 KGHSH and CDR2 LQKENI. Trimming took off 3 bases at V and 4 bases at J, with 15 bases between the two ends. The CDR3 DNA follows: TGTGCCAGCTCACCGGGACTCCGGAGGGGAGAGACCCAGTACTTC. Its protein product is CASSPGLRRGETQYF.

V and J are TRBV5-6 and TRBJ2-1, with 10 bases lining up with TRBD2. Per the germline V gene, CDR1 is SGHDT and CDR2 is YYEEEE. This CDR3 has 16 residues. V was pared by 4 bases and J by 9 bases, with 13 bases of the junction left unmatched. The CDR3 nucleotides are TGTGCCAGCAGCCCGGTCCGTAGCGGGAGGCGGGGTGAGCAGTTCTTC. It encodes CASSPVRSGRRGEQFF.

The chain uses TRBV27 and TRBJ2-7, with D tentatively TRBD1 (6 bases). CDR1 is MNHEY, CDR2 SMNVEV, per germline (reference sequence). The germline V and J ends were trimmed by 2 bases and 3 bases, with 8 bases remaining between them. The CDR3 loop spans 13 amino acids. CDR3 coding DNA: TGTGCCAGCAGTTTAGGACAGTACTACGAGCAGTACTTC. Encoded protein: CASSLGQYYEQYF.

The chain carries TRBV27 and TRBJ2-1; maybe TRBD1 (5 bases). The CDR3 runs to 14 residues. The germline CDR1 and CDR2 sequences are MNHEY and SMNVEV (reference sequence). V dropped 8 bases and J dropped 0 bases, with 11 bases sitting between them. The CDR3 DNA follows: TGTGCCAGCGGGGCGTTAAGCTCCTACAATGAGCAGTTCTTC. It translates to CASGALSSYNEQFF.

This chain connects TRBV27 to TRBJ2-1, with 11 bases matching TRBD2. The CDR3 is 16 residues long. The germline CDR1 and CDR2 sequences are MNHEY and SMNVEV (reference sequence). V lost 7 bases to trimming and J lost 1 base; unmatched junction nucleotides: 6. The CDR3 protein is CASKIGTSGSYNEQFF. CDR3 coding DNA: TGTGCCAGCAAGATCGGGACTAGCGGTTCCTACAATGAGCAGTTCTTC.

This clone was observed once. This chain joins TRBV6-5 and TRBJ1-2; TRBD1 aligns across 9 bases. The trim removed 6 bases at V and 4 bases at J, leaving 3 bases unmatched. The CDR3 loop spans 13 amino acids. CDR1 is MNHEY, CDR2 SVGAGI, per germline. The CDR3 sequence is CASRSTGGYGYTF. The CDR3 DNA reads as TGTGCCAGCAGGTCGACAGGGGGCTATGGCTACACCTTC.

The V gene is TRBV4-2, the J gene TRBJ1-1, with TRBD1 as a possible D gene (5 bases). The CDR3 sequence is 14 residues long. The V and J ends lost 4 bases and 7 bases respectively, with 16 bases between them. CDR1 is LGHNA, CDR2 YNFKEQ, per germline. CDR3 bases: TGTGCCAGCAGCCTGGGTGCTGGCGGGGGTGAAGCTTTCTTT. Its protein is CASSLGAGGGEAFF.

V gene TRBV12-5 combines with J gene TRBJ2-2; 7 bases line up with TRBD2. The germline gives CDR1 LGHNT, CDR2 FRNRAP. V dropped 1 base and J dropped 7; count of bases not matched to a gene: 6. The CDR3 is made up of 15 amino acids. CDR3 in DNA: TGTGCTAGTGGTTTGGGCGGGAGAAAAGTCGGGGAGCTGTTTTTT. Translation gives CASGLGGRKVGELFF.

The genes are TRBV29-1 and TRBJ2-7; D is perhaps TRBD2 (5 bases). This CDR3 region has 14 residues. V was cut by 1 base and J by 0 bases, with 10 bases left in between. In germline, CDR1 is SQVTM, CDR2 ANQGSEA. The CDR3 is CSVEVKRDSYEQYF. The CDR3 DNA sequence: TGCAGCGTTGAAGTGAAGAGGGACTCCTACGAGCAGTACTTC.

Written as DNA, the CDR3 is TGTGCCAGCAGCTACAGGGATACGCAGTATTTT. Protein sequence: CASSYRDTQYF. The chain carries TRBV7-9 and TRBJ2-3; D is perhaps TRBD1 (5 bases). This CDR3 is built from 11 residues. Germline CDR1 is SEHNR and CDR2 is FQNEAQ (reference sequence). With 4 bases removed from V and 6 bases from J, the gap between germline ends came to 5 bases.

The chain has TRBV19 and TRBJ1-1, with a possible D match to TRBD1 (5 bases). Trimming pared 0 bases from V and 2 bases from J, leaving 22 bases between. From germline, CDR1 is LNHDA and CDR2 SQIVND (reference sequence). The length of the CDR3 is 19 residues. Written as DNA, the CDR3 is TGTGCCAGTAGTATAGACTCAAAGATCCTTCGGGGACTTAACACTGAAGCTTTCTTT. As protein: CASSIDSKILRGLNTEAFF.

J is TRBJ1-5 and V is TRBV15; D gene ambiguous. The germline V gene has CDR1 LNHNV and CDR2 YYDKDF (reference sequence). The CDR3 length is 15 residues. Trimming left V 5 bases short and J 2 bases short, with 13 bases between. The CDR3 region is CATSHVGGGNQPQHF. The CDR3 DNA reads as TGTGCCACCAGCCACGTCGGTGGGGGCAATCAGCCCCAGCATTTT.

This clone was seen once. This chain joins TRBV4-1 and TRBJ2-1, with TRBD2 identical over 11 bases. CDR3 size: 14 residues. CDR1 and CDR2 from the germline V gene are MGHRA and YSYEKL. The ends lost 3 bases at V and 10 bases at J; junction bases unmatched: 5. CDR3 residues: CASSHGLAGGEQFF. CDR3 DNA sequence: TGCGCCAGCAGCCACGGACTAGCGGGTGGGGAGCAGTTCTTC.

The chain is built from TRBV29-1 and TRBJ2-1, with TRBD2 identical over 10 bases. The CDR3 loop spans 12 amino acids. Germline assignment: CDR1 SQVTM and CDR2 ANQGSEA. V lost 3 bases to trimming and J lost 7 bases; unmatched junction nucleotides: 0. DNA for the CDR3: TGCAGCGTTGAGACTAGCGGGAATGAGCAGTTCTTC. As protein: CSVETSGNEQFF.